The 28 T cell receptor beta chains below were found in one sample sequenced in a study of shared clonotypes between healthy human individuals. The method was immunoSEQ multiplex PCR; TCRdb's version includes in-frame clones alone and lacks a portion of them. The sample lists approximately 2.5 million clones, roughly 93% occurring once. The sample comprised naive CD4+ T cells from PBMCs. Subset in this sample: CD45RA+ positively selected. Receptor source: a young man in good health. Some clones in this sample may be carry-over from other donors' samples.

The CDR3 coding sequence is TGTGCCACCGAAAGCGGGAGAGAGACCCAGTACTTC. It codes for CATESGRETQYF. The V call is TRBV28, the J call TRBJ2-5, with 8 bases fitting TRBD2. This CDR3 region has 12 residues. The germline V gene encodes CDR1 MDHEN and CDR2 SYDVKM. V lost 10 bases, J lost 4 bases, and 5 bases stayed unmatched. Filled out from reference TRBV28 and TRBJ2-5, the complete variable domain reads DVKVTQSSRYLVKRTGEKVFLECVQDMDHENMFWYRQDPGLGLRLIYFSYDVKMKEKGDIPEGYSVSREKKERFSLILESASTNQTSMYLCATESGRETQYFGPGTRLLVL.

This clone occurred once. The chain has TRBV28 and TRBJ2-7; TRBD1 is a possible D gene (5 bases). Germline-derived CDR1 and CDR2 are MDHEN and SYDVKM. Trimming removed 6 bases at V and 2 bases at J, with 17 bases between. The CDR3 totals 15 residues. The CDR3 reads CASSPQGPGTYEQYF. The DNA of the CDR3 is TGTGCCAGCAGCCCCCAGGGTCCGGGTACCTACGAGCAGTACTTC.

The chain recombines TRBV9 with TRBJ2-7; 10 positions match TRBD1. With V trimmed by 0 bases and J by 6 bases, 6 bases remained unmatched. Germline loops: CDR1 SGDLS, CDR2 YYNGEE. The CDR3 spans 15 residues. The CDR3 here is CASSVGPGQGREQYF. The CDR3 DNA is TGTGCCAGCAGCGTAGGTCCGGGACAGGGGCGCGAGCAGTACTTC.

Of note for this clone: The sample holds other DNA sequences that translate to the same CDR3. The gene calls are TRBV7-2 and TRBJ1-3; D unresolved. CDR3 length: 14 amino acids. Germline V gene sequence: CDR1 SGHTA, CDR2 FQGNSA. V lost 5 bases, J lost 0 bases, and 8 bases lay in between. In DNA form, the CDR3 reads TGTGCCAGCAGCCTGTCCGGCTCTGGAAACACCATATATTTT. This codes for CASSLSGSGNTIYF.

The chain carries TRBV11-2 and TRBJ2-5, with a weak D call TRBD2 (5 bases). The CDR3 has 15 residues. V lost 1 base, J lost 14 bases, and 23 bases lay in between. Germline CDR1 and CDR2: SGHAT and FQNNGV. The CDR3 DNA sequence: TGTGCCAGCAGCTTAGGAGCGCAGACGACGGGATACCTCTACTTC. The encoded protein is CASSLGAQTTGYLYF.

The V call is TRBV7-2, the J call TRBJ2-7, with 9 bases fitting TRBD2. This CDR3 region has 15 residues. V was pared by 4 bases and J by 1 base, with 5 bases of the junction left unmatched. The germline V gene encodes CDR1 SGHTA and CDR2 FQGNSA. CDR3: CASSYILAGSYEQYF. DNA for the CDR3: TGTGCCAGCAGCTACATCCTAGCGGGGTCCTACGAGCAGTACTTC. Together with reference TRBV7-2 and TRBJ2-7, the CDR3 gives the full variable domain: GAGVSQSPSNKVTEKGKDVELRCDPISGHTALYWYRQSLGQGLEFLIYFQGNSAPDKSGLPSDRFSAERTGGSVSTLTIQRTQQEDSAVYLCASSYILAGSYEQYFGPGTRLTVT.

This sequence joins TRBV4-1 and TRBJ2-6, with a possible D match to TRBD2 (5 bases). Looked up from germline, CDR1 is MGHRA and CDR2 is YSYEKL. V was trimmed by 1 base and J by 0 bases, leaving 13 bases between them. The CDR3 loop spans 18 amino acids. CDR3 residues: CASSQVVGAYSGANVLTF. CDR3 coding DNA: TGCGCCAGCAGCCAAGTAGTGGGAGCATACTCTGGGGCCAACGTCCTGACTTTC.

V gene TRBV28 combines with J gene TRBJ1-2, with D hard to call. Trimming shortened V by 9 bases and J by 8 bases, and 19 bases separated the two germline ends. CDR1 is MDHEN, CDR2 SYDVKM, per germline. The CDR3 covers 13 residues. In nucleotides, the CDR3 is TGTGCCAGTAGAAAATCTGGAGGATCAGGCTACACCTTC. Residues: CASRKSGGSGYTF.

The V and J genes are TRBV18 and TRBJ2-1; 7 bases map to TRBD1. The junction had 7 bases not matched to a gene; V was cut back by 0 bases and J by 14 bases. Germline CDR1 and CDR2: KGHSH and LQKENI. The CDR3 is 13 amino acids. The CDR3 loop is CASSPPNAGTEFF. The CDR3 nucleotides are TGTGCCAGCTCACCACCGAACGCCGGGACAGAGTTCTTC.

The chain has TRBV14 and TRBJ1-2; no reliable D call. The germline V gene encodes CDR1 SGHDN and CDR2 FVKESK. Trimming cost V 3 bases and J 8 bases, with 16 bases left between them. The CDR3 has 14 residues. CDR3: CASSHAAGVRGYTF. The CDR3 DNA is TGTGCCAGCAGCCACGCGGCGGGCGTGCGGGGCTACACCTTC.

The chain employs TRBV7-2 and TRBJ1-2; D is unclear. The CDR3 has 13 amino acids. V lost 5 bases and J 5 bases, leaving 12 bases between the germline ends. The V gene's germline CDR1 is SGHTA and CDR2 FQGNSA. CDR3 protein: CASSRGSPYGYTF. CDR3 DNA sequence: TGTGCCAGCAGCCGAGGGAGCCCTTATGGCTACACCTTC.

The rearrangement joins TRBV25-1 to TRBJ2-5; no reliable D call. Germline V CDR1 and CDR2: MGHDK, SYGVNS. Trimming removed 0 bases at V and 5 bases at J, with 10 bases between. The length of the CDR3 is 14 residues. CDR3 loop: CASSEYRSTETQYF. The CDR3 bases are TGTGCCAGCAGTGAATATAGGTCCACGGAGACCCAGTACTTC.

This clone has a single count. This chain links TRBV5-4 with TRBJ2-5; no clear D gene. Germline CDR1 is SGHNT and CDR2 is YYREEE (reference sequence). This CDR3 contains 15 residues. V shed 6 bases and J shed 2 bases, with 17 bases lying between them. The CDR3 DNA sequence: TGTGCCAGCAATACACGTGCGGCCGGGCAAGAGACCCAGTACTTC. Its translation is CASNTRAAGQETQYF.

Turning to this clone: The sample has other DNA sequences that encode this CDR3 too. The chain combines TRBV7-2 with TRBJ1-3, with D perhaps matching TRBD1 (6 bases). Germline V gene sequence: CDR1 SGHTA, CDR2 FQGNSA. Trimming took 5 bases from V and 1 from J, leaving 9 bases between them. This CDR3 region has 14 residues. The CDR3 reads CASSPQGSGNTIYF. DNA for the CDR3: TGTGCCAGCAGCCCCCAGGGGTCTGGAAACACCATATATTTT.

V is TRBV11-2 and J is TRBJ2-5; D assignment may be TRBD1 or TRBD2 (5 bases each). This CDR3 contains 14 residues. Germline CDR1 and CDR2: SGHAT and FQNNGV. V gave up 2 bases and J gave up 4 bases, with 11 bases separating them. The CDR3 coding sequence is TGTGCCAGCAGCTTAAGGGGAGCTCGAGAGACCCAGTACTTC. Amino acid sequence: CASSLRGARETQYF.

The chain carries TRBV7-9 and TRBJ2-1; TRBD2 agrees at 9 bases. V was pared by 5 bases and J by 8 bases, with 4 bases of the junction left unmatched. The CDR3 contains 13 residues. CDR1 and CDR2 (germline): SEHNR, FQNEAQ (reference sequence). CDR3: CASSRIAGDEQFF. Here the CDR3 DNA reads TGTGCCAGCAGCCGCATAGCGGGAGATGAGCAGTTCTTC.

The V and J genes are TRBV28 and TRBJ2-7; D is ambiguous. This CDR3 is 14 amino acids long. Looked up from germline, CDR1 is MDHEN and CDR2 is SYDVKM. V lost 7 bases, J lost 4 bases, and 17 bases lay in between. CDR3 sequence reads: CASTEWGPGYEQYF. The CDR3 nucleotides read TGTGCCAGCACCGAGTGGGGTCCAGGTTACGAGCAGTACTTC.

As to this clone: Its ends do not fully match the called genes, so a read error is possible. This chain joins TRBV30 and TRBJ2-6, with 8 nucleotides matching TRBD1. Germline-derived CDR1 and CDR2 are GTSNPN and SVGIG (reference sequence). This CDR3 spans 13 amino acids. CDR3 sequence (DNA): TGTGCCTGGAGTCAGGGACAGGCGTCCCTATGGGCTTTC. It specifies CAWSQGQASLWAF.

This clone has a single count. The gene calls are TRBV14 and TRBJ1-1, with unresolved D. Germline-derived CDR1 and CDR2 are SGHDN and FVKESK. V gave up 1 base and J gave up 1 base, with 7 bases separating them. The length of the CDR3 is 14 residues. DNA of the CDR3: TGTGCCAGCAGCCAAGTCGGCCCGAACACTGAAGCTTTCTTT. It encodes CASSQVGPNTEAFF.

The chain combines TRBV18 with TRBJ2-5; 7 positions agree with TRBD1. Germline V gene data show CDR1 as KGHSH and CDR2 as LQKENI. This CDR3 is 14 amino acids long. V gave up 6 bases and J gave up 5 bases; unmatched junction bases: 9. The CDR3 DNA reads as TGTGCCAGCTCCCTGAAGGGGGCTGGGGAGACCCAGTACTTC. Its translation is CASSLKGAGETQYF.

This chain links TRBV7-2 with TRBJ1-3; 8 nucleotides match TRBD1. Germline V gene data show CDR1 as SGHTA and CDR2 as FQGNSA. The CDR3 is 16 residues long. J was trimmed by 8 bases and V by 2 bases; bases with no gene match: 11. The chain's CDR3 is CASSLRPGGPGYTIYF. The CDR3 region has the DNA TGTGCCAGCAGCTTAAGGCCAGGGGGCCCTGGGTACACCATATATTTT.

With regard to this clone: Within the sample, other DNA sequences also encode this same CDR3. The chain links TRBV29-1 to TRBJ2-3, with D possibly being TRBD2 (5 bases). The V gene lost 3 bases and the J gene lost 3 bases, with 7 bases spanning the gap. The germline CDR1 and CDR2 sequences are SQVTM and ANQGSEA. The CDR3 loop spans 12 amino acids. This chain's CDR3 is CSVDSGTDTQYF. The CDR3 DNA follows: TGCAGCGTTGATTCGGGGACAGATACGCAGTATTTT.

The chain is built from TRBV7-9 and TRBJ2-7; 12 bases fit TRBD2. Germline V CDR1 and CDR2: SEHNR, FQNEAQ (reference sequence). V lost 5 bases and J lost 0; bases outside the gene matches: 5. This CDR3 comprises 16 residues. CDR3 region: CASSHRTSGTSYEQYF. Here the CDR3 DNA reads TGTGCCAGCAGCCATCGGACTAGCGGGACCTCCTACGAGCAGTACTTC.

The V gene is TRBV4-3, the J gene TRBJ2-5; D is possibly TRBD1 (7 bases). V gave up 1 base and J gave up 5 bases, with 14 bases separating them. The CDR3 has 15 amino acids. Per germline, CDR1 LGHNA and CDR2 YSLEER. The chain's CDR3 is CASSQVSGGWETQYF. Here the CDR3 DNA reads TGCGCCAGCAGCCAAGTGTCAGGGGGGTGGGAGACCCAGTACTTC.

The CDR3: CAISGLDNSPLHF. The CDR3 DNA is TGTGCCATCAGTGGACTGGATAATTCACCCCTCCACTTT. The J gene is TRBJ1-6, the V gene TRBV10-3; D gene unclear. Germline V gene sequence: CDR1 ENHRY, CDR2 SYGVKD. The CDR3 extends over 13 amino acids. The germline V and J ends were trimmed by 4 bases and 5 bases, with 6 bases remaining between them.

The chain is built from TRBV5-1 and TRBJ2-7, with D maybe TRBD1 (6 bases). Deletions cut 7 bases from V and 6 bases from J, with 17 bases between. Germline CDR1 reads SGHRS; CDR2 reads YFSETQ. This CDR3 has 13 amino acids. CDR3 sequence: CASEDKGHSEQYF. In nucleotides, the CDR3 is TGCGCCAGCGAAGACAAGGGACACTCCGAGCAGTACTTC.

J is TRBJ2-7 and V is TRBV2, with a tentative D call TRBD2 (5 bases). The V end was cut by 7 bases, the J end by 2 bases, with 18 bases between. CDR3 length: 15 residues. Germline assignment: CDR1 SNHLY and CDR2 FYNNEI. CDR3 nucleotides: TGTGCCAGCACCCAACAGCCGGGGAGCGCCTACGAGCAGTACTTC. Translating it yields CASTQQPGSAYEQYF. Based on the CDR3 plus reference TRBV2 and TRBJ2-7, the full variable domain is EPEVTQTPSHQVTQMGQEVILRCVPISNHLYFYWYRQILGQKVEFLVSFYNNEISEKSEIFDDQFSVERPDGSNFTLKIRSTKLEDSAMYFCASTQQPGSAYEQYFGPGTRLTVT.

The chain joins TRBV19 to TRBJ2-1, with 7 nucleotides matching TRBD2. The germline V gene encodes CDR1 LNHDA and CDR2 SQIVND (reference sequence). Trimming at V came to 3 bases and at J to 0 bases, leaving 5 bases not matched to a gene. The CDR3 spans 16 residues. The CDR3 coding sequence is TGTGCCAGTAGTATGACTAGCAGAAGCTCCTACAATGAGCAGTTCTTC. This encodes CASSMTSRSSYNEQFF.